This T cell receptor (beta chain) comes out of a study of blood T cells in healthy people across ages. Overall study context: There was about one barcoded beta molecule captured by template switching per two T cells.

Notes on this clonotype: What it binds is not known.

The second PCR ran 7 to 11 cycles with a sample-barcoded 5' primer and J-beta primers. One entry per CDR3 protein results from TCRdb running MiXCR on the 5' RACE reads. The sample contains roughly 900,000 distinct CDR3 sequences, about 48% of which appear only once. Broader study findings: TCR beta diversity was tightly associated with the proportion of naive T cells. Diversity estimates from one million T cells were considered underestimates. Observed TCR beta diversity per million T cells went down as age went up. This fall followed a roughly linear course with age.

V was cut by 0 bases and J by 2 bases, with 10 bases left in between. Germline loops: CDR1 DFQATT, CDR2 SNEGSKA (reference sequence). CDR3 size: 14 residues. The chain has TRBV20-1 and TRBJ2-5, with D unclear. Sequencing input: blood. The TCR sequence derives from a man aged 25 to 40 in good health. DNA of the CDR3: TGCAGTGCTAGAGATGACATCCAACAAGAGACCCAGTACTTC. Its protein is CSARDDIQQETQYF.